These 15 T cell receptor beta chains came from one sample sequenced in a study of blood T cells in healthy people across ages. Combining a sample-barcoded 5' primer with a J-beta primer mix, a second PCR ran for roughly 7 to 12 cycles. From the 5' RACE reads, TCRdb called clonotypes with MiXCR, one entry per CDR3 protein. The top ten hold around a fifth of the sample, which has some 700,000 distinct CDR3 sequences, roughly 41% seen once. Sequenced: blood. The receptors derive from a woman between 55 and 75 years old in good health.

This clonotype was recorded a few times. The chain couples TRBV7-2 to TRBJ2-1; 10 nucleotides match TRBD2. J was trimmed by 5 bases and V by 2 bases; bases with no gene match: 12. Germline V gives CDR1 SGHTA, CDR2 FQGNSA. The CDR3 length is 18 residues. CDR3 DNA: TGTGCCAGCAGCTTATCTAGCCCCGGGCTAGCGGGAGACAATGAGCAGTTCTTC. This encodes CASSLSSPGLAGDNEQFF.

This rearrangement joins TRBV27 to TRBJ1-6; no clear D gene. The CDR3 has 12 residues. Trimming left V 5 bases short and J 9 bases short, with 8 bases between. In germline, CDR1 is MNHEY, CDR2 SMNVEV (reference sequence). DNA for the CDR3: TGTGCCAGCAGTGATTGGGTTTCACCCCTCCACTTT. This codes for CASSDWVSPLHF.

V gene TRBV25-1 combines with J gene TRBJ1-5; D call uncertain. Trimming took 4 bases from V and 4 from J, leaving 5 bases between them. This CDR3 is built from 12 residues. Looked up from germline, CDR1 is MGHDK and CDR2 is SYGVNS. DNA for the CDR3: TGTGCCAGCAGTGCGCCAAATCAGCCCCAGCATTTT. This sequence encodes CASSAPNQPQHF.

This clonotype occurred a few times. This chain joins TRBV6-2 or TRBV6-3 and TRBJ2-5; D is uncertain. Germline V gene lookup returns CDR1 MNHEY and CDR2 SVGEGT. There are 13 residues in the CDR3. V was clipped by 6 bases and J by 5 bases, with 13 bases between them. CDR3: CASSSDPWETQYF. The CDR3 nucleotides read TGTGCCAGCAGCTCCGACCCGTGGGAGACCCAGTACTTC.

The chain couples TRBV28 to TRBJ2-1; 11 positions match TRBD2. Germline loops: CDR1 MDHEN, CDR2 SYDVKM. After removal of 5 bases from V and 6 bases from J, the junction contained 9 bases not matched to a gene. This CDR3 is 16 amino acids long. This chain's CDR3 is CASSPTTSGAINEQFF. The DNA of the CDR3 is TGTGCCAGCAGTCCGACGACTAGCGGGGCCATCAATGAGCAGTTCTTC.

The V gene is TRBV7-2, the J gene TRBJ2-7; 8 bases map to TRBD2. V was clipped by 8 bases and J by 7 bases; unmatched bases: 13. Germline assignment: CDR1 SGHTA and CDR2 FQGNSA. The CDR3 runs to 14 residues. This CDR3 reads CASLEGRLASEQYF. In nucleotides, the CDR3 is TGTGCCAGCCTAGAGGGGAGACTAGCGTCTGAGCAGTACTTC.

This clonotype was counted between two and nine times. The chain employs TRBV21-1 and TRBJ2-7; the table's D gene call, TRBD2, was not cross checked with the DNA. TRBV21-1 is shown as a pseudogene. The CDR3 extends over 14 amino acids. This CDR3 is CARYEGPSPYEQYF. The CDR3 DNA follows: TGTGCCAGATACGAGGGGCCATCCCCCTACGAGCAGTACTTC.

The chain recombines TRBV12-3 or TRBV12-4 with TRBJ2-3; 7 nucleotides line up with TRBD2. V lost 3 bases to trimming and J lost 3 bases; unmatched junction nucleotides: 6. The length of the CDR3 is 15 residues. The CDR3 here is CASSLVRAGTDTQYF. In DNA form, the CDR3 reads TGTGCCAGCAGTTTGGTTCGAGCGGGGACAGATACGCAGTATTTT.

To note about this clonotype: This may come from a read error, since a much larger clone is one base off. This chain joins TRBV5-5 and TRBJ2-4, with 10 bases lining up with TRBD2. The CDR3 loop spans 15 amino acids. The V gene end was trimmed by 0 bases and the J gene end by 13 bases; junction bases not matched to a gene: 10. Germline V lookup: CDR1 SGHKS, CDR2 YYEKEE (reference sequence). The chain's CDR3 is CASSLEGLAINEQYF. CDR3 sequence (DNA): TGTGCCAGCAGCTTGGAGGGACTAGCGATCAATGAGCAGTACTTC.

The V gene is TRBV10-2, the J gene TRBJ1-2; no reliable D call. Trimming stripped 2 bases from V and 5 bases from J, with 6 bases between. Looked up from germline, CDR1 is WSHSY and CDR2 is SAAADI. CDR3 length: 12 residues. The CDR3 DNA sequence: TGCGCCAGCAGTGAGGAGGATTATGGCTACACCTTC. It translates to CASSEEDYGYTF.

On this clonotype: A read error may be the cause here, since a much bigger clone is one base away. The V call is TRBV4-3, the J call TRBJ2-1; 11 bases map to TRBD2. Germline-derived CDR1 and CDR2 are LGHNA and YSLEER. The CDR3 length is 19 residues. J gave up 4 bases and V 4 bases, and 15 bases lay outside the gene matches. The CDR3 region is CASSRDPPGTSGPYNEQFF. CDR3 nucleotides: TGCGCCAGCAGCCGAGACCCACCCGGGACTAGCGGACCTTACAATGAGCAGTTCTTC.

This clonotype was detected once. This may be a read error, as it is one base from a much larger clone. The CDR3 nucleotides read TGTGCCAGCAGCCAGGGCCAGGGACAGGGACAAGGGACCCAGTACTTC. Protein product: CASSQGQGQGQGTQYF. The genes are TRBV3-1 and TRBJ2-5; TRBD1 agrees at 9 bases. The CDR3 spans 16 residues. Germline lookup yields CDR1 LGHDT and CDR2 YNNKEL (reference sequence).

This clonotype was detected ten times or more. The V call is TRBV4-2, the J call TRBJ2-7, with TRBD2 matching 12 bases. The CDR3 loop spans 16 amino acids. Losses at the gene ends were 0 bases for V and 4 bases for J; bases not matched to a gene: 4. CDR1 LGHNA and CDR2 YNFKEQ come from the germline V gene. The CDR3 loop is CASSQDASGRGYEQYF. CDR3 sequence (DNA): TGTGCCAGCAGCCAAGACGCTAGCGGGAGGGGTTACGAGCAGTACTTC.

J is TRBJ1-4 and V is TRBV3-1; 7 bases fit TRBD1. This CDR3 is 14 amino acids long. Germline assignment: CDR1 LGHDT and CDR2 YNNKEL (reference sequence). The V segment lost 5 bases and the J segment 5 bases; nucleotides outside the gene matches: 5. The CDR3 reads CASSSRGLNEKLFF. In DNA, the CDR3 is TGTGCCAGCAGCTCCAGGGGGTTAAATGAAAAACTGTTTTTT.

This rearrangement joins TRBV12-3 or TRBV12-4 to TRBJ1-5; D is unresolved. V shed 6 bases and J shed 1 base, with 13 bases lying between them. This CDR3 is built from 15 residues. CDR3 protein: CASRGTYPSNQPQHF. The DNA for the CDR3 is TGTGCCAGCAGGGGTACATACCCAAGCAATCAGCCCCAGCATTTT.